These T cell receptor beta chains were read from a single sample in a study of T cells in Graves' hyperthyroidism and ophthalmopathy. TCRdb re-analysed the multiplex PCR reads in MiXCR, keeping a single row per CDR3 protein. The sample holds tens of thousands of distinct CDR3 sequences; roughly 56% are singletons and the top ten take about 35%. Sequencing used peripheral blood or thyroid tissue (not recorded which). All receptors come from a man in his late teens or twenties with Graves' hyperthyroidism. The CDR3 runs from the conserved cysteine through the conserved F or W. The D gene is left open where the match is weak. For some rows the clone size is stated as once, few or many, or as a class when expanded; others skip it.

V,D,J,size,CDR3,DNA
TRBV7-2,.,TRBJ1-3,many,CASSPQGLGNTIYF,TGTGCCAGCAGCCCACAAGGACTTGGAAACACCATATATTTT
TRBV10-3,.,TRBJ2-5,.,CAISGAGETQYF,TGTGCCATCTCGGGGGCCGGTGAGACCCAGTACTTC
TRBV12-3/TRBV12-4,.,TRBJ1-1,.,CASSLGPSTEAFF,TGTGCCAGCAGTTTGGGCCCGAGCACCGAAGCTTTCTTT
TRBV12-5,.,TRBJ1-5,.,CASGLGGQPQHF,TGTGCTAGTGGTTTGGGGGGTCAACCCCAGCATTTT
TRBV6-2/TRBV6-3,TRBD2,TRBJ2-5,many,CASSSGSQETQYF,TGTGCCAGCAGTAGCGGGAGTCAAGAGACCCAGTACTTC
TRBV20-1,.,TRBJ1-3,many,CSARKTGTGNTIYF,TGCAGTGCTAGAAAGACAGGAACTGGAAACACCATATATTTT
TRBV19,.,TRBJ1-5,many,CASSLYRVPNQPQHF,TGTGCCAGTAGTTTATACAGGGTTCCCAATCAGCCCCAGCATTTT
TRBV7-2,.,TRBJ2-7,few,CASSSRDIGYEQYF,TGTGCCAGCAGTTCAAGGGACATCGGCTACGAGCAGTACTTC
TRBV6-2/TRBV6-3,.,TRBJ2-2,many,CASSRTGELFF,TGTGCCAGCAGCCGGACCGGGGAGCTGTTTTTT
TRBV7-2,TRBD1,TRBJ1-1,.,CASSARTGTTFF,TGTGCCAGCAGCGCAAGGACAGGGACAACTTTCTTT
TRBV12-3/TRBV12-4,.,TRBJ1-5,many,CASSGGGGSNQPQHF,TGTGCCAGCAGTGGGGGCGGGGGTAGCAATCAGCCCCAGCATTTT
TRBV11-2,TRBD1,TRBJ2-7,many,CASSGGTGNLYEQYF,TGTGCCAGCAGCGGAGGGACAGGGAACCTCTACGAGCAGTACTTC
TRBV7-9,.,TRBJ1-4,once,CASRETNTGTLNEKLFF,TGTGCCAGCAGAGAGACCAACACAGGGACCCTTAATGAAAAACTGTTTTTT
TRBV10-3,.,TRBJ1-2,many,CAISQGRGANYGYTF,TGTGCCATCAGTCAGGGACGGGGAGCTAACTATGGCTACACCTTC
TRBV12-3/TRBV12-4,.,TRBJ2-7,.,CASSYDYGPYF,TGTGCCAGCAGTTACGACTACGGGCCGTACTTC
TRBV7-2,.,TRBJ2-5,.,CASSPGRTYQKKYF,TGTGCCAGCAGCCCCGGTAGGACTTATCAGAAGAAGTACTTC
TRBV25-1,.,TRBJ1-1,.,CARDAYEAFF,TGTGCTAGAGACGCATATGAAGCTTTCTTT
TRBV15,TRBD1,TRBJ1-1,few,CATSSREDRGRTNTEAFF,TGTGCCACCAGCAGTAGGGAGGACAGGGGACGGACGAACACTGAAGCTTTCTTT
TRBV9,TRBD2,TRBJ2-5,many,CASSVGGGAEETQYF,TGTGCCAGCAGCGTAGGCGGGGGGGCAGAGGAGACCCAGTACTTC
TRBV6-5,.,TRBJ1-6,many,CASSNQGQNSPLHF,TGTGCCAGCAGTAATCAAGGACAGAATTCACCCCTCCACTTT
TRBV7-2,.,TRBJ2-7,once,CASSRTGYEQYF,TGTGCCAGCAGCAGGACGGGCTACGAGCAGTACTTC
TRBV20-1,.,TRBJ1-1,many,CSARDARGGRAFF,TGCAGTGCTAGAGACGCGAGGGGTGGGAGAGCTTTCTTT
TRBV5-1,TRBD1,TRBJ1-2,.,CASSRGQGDGYTF,TGCGCCAGCAGCCGAGGACAGGGGGATGGCTACACCTTC
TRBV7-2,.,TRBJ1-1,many,CASSLARLNTEAFF,TGTGCCAGCAGCTTAGCACGCCTGAACACTGAAGCTTTCTTT
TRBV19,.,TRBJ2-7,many,CASSIEDSYEQYF,TGTGCCAGTAGTATAGAGGACAGCTACGAGCAGTACTTC
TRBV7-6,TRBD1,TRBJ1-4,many,CASSPQGAMNEKLFF,TGTGCCAGCAGCCCTCAGGGGGCGATGAATGAAAAACTGTTTTTT
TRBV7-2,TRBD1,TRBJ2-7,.,CASSSGTVCEQYF,TGTGCCAGCAGCTCGGGGACAGTCTGCGAGCAGTACTTC
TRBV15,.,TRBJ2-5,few,CATSRDLRDGETQYF,TGTGCCACCAGCAGAGATCTTAGGGATGGAGAGACCCAGTACTTC
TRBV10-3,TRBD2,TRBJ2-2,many,CAIRLGTSGGNTGELFF,TGTGCCATCAGGCTAGGGACTAGCGGGGGGAACACCGGGGAGCTGTTTTTT
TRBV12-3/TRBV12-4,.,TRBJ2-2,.,CASSLAGQANTGELFF,TGTGCCAGCAGCCTAGCAGGTCAGGCGAACACCGGGGAGCTGTTTTTT
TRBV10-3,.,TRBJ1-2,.,CATTGDANYGYTF,TGTGCCACCACAGGCGACGCTAACTATGGCTACACCTTC
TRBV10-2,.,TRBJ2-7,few,CAGSGSPGYYEQYF,TGCGCCGGCAGTGGGTCACCGGGATACTACGAGCAGTACTTC
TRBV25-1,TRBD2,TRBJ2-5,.,CAGLARWETQYF,TGTGCCGGACTAGCGAGATGGGAGACCCAGTACTTC
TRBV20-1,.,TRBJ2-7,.,CSSTGGAYEQYF,TGCAGCTCTACAGGGGGGGCCTACGAGCAGTACTTC
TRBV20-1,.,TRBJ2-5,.,CSATGLQETQYF,TGCAGTGCTACAGGACTCCAAGAGACCCAGTACTTC
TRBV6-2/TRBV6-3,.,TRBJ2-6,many,CASSYVGGGANVLTF,TGTGCCAGCAGTTACGTGGGTGGTGGGGCCAACGTCCTGACTTTC
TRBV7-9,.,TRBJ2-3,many,CASSQGQASTDTQYF,TGTGCCAGCAGCCAGGGGCAGGCCAGCACAGATACGCAGTATTTT
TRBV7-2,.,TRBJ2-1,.,CASSLGEEVQFF,TGTGCCAGCAGCTTAGGGGAGGAAGTGCAGTTCTTC
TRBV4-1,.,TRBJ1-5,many,CASSQETVYQPQHF,TGCGCCAGCAGCCAAGAGACAGTCTATCAGCCCCAGCATTTT
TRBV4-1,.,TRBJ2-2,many,CASSRLGHFTGELFF,TGCGCCAGCAGCCGGCTGGGTCATTTCACCGGGGAGCTGTTTTTT
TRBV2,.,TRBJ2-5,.,CASSEGSRLEKLFFGREETQYF,.
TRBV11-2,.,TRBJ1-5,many,CASSLGFDNQPQHF,TGTGCCAGCAGCCTGGGGTTTGACAATCAGCCCCAGCATTTT
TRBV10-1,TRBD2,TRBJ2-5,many,CASSGVTSGRKETQYF,TGCGCCAGTAGCGGGGTCACTAGCGGGCGGAAAGAGACCCAGTACTTC
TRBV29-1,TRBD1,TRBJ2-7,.,CSAKPRDRGDEQYF,TGCAGCGCAAAGCCCCGGGACAGGGGTGACGAGCAGTACTTC
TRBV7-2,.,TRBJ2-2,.,CASSPSPGGTGELFF,TGCGCCAGCAGTCCAAGCCCAGGTGGCACCGGGGAGCTGTTTTTT
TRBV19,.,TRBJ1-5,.,CVSSMELPFQYSNQPQHF,TGTGTCAGTAGTATGGAGTTGCCATTTCAATATAGCAATCAGCCCCAGCACTTT